This TCR beta chain emerged from a study of blood T cell repertoires in COVID-19. As for the study in general: Samples came from the United States, Italy and Spain, spanning acute and convalescent COVID-19. From T cells, B-cell-depleted T cells, or PBMCs came the material, which was cDNA or gDNA.

This clone has a single count. The authors' processing: From reference gene primer amplification, estimates of nucleated cell counts were derived. The method was immunoSEQ multiplex PCR; TCRdb's version includes in-frame clones alone and lacks a portion of them. Clone size and the V and J calls come from that table; the DNA yielded D and trimming. The data show about 210,000 clones, roughly 78% seen once. Sequenced: peripheral blood. This TCR was recovered from a woman aged 40 to 50 with acute or convalescent COVID-19.

DNA for the CDR3: TGTGCCAGCAGCGTCGACAGGGGTAGCAATCAGCCCCAGCATTTT. Amino acid sequence: CASSVDRGSNQPQHF. V and J are TRBV7-8 and TRBJ1-5; TRBD1 matches 8 bases. The CDR3 covers 15 residues. From germline, CDR1 is SGHVS and CDR2 FQNEAQ. V was pared by 5 bases and J by 0 bases, with 3 bases of the junction left unmatched.